This TCR beta chain is drawn from a study of spatial heterogeneity in lung cancer. As for the study in general: Detected sequences consistently included more beta-chain ones than alpha-chain ones. Regarding the study as a whole: At resection, ubiquitous expanded tumor TCRs appeared in blood more than at follow-up.

The CDR3 totals 15 residues. Deletions cut 2 bases from V and 4 bases from J, with 12 bases between. Time point of the sample: sample taken at primary tumor resection. Whole RNA, isolated from tumor, nontumor lung or frozen PBMC, was sequenced without prior sorting. Samples were donated by 72 untreated early-stage non-small cell lung cancer patients. TCR cDNA molecules were tagged individually, and each one carried a unique molecular identifier. TCRdb independently ran MiXCR on the 5' RACE reads; one entry per CDR3 protein. The data hold roughly 36,000 distinct CDR3 sequences, with 5.8% observed a single time. This clonotype is labeled medium-sized. Its antigen is currently unknown.

The clonotype was recovered from a male donor with early-stage non-small cell lung cancer. The sample in question was PBMCs, obtained at surgery. This chain joins TRBV12-3 or TRBV12-4 and TRBJ1-5; unclear D gene. This chain's CDR3 is CASSLKGIGNQPQHF. For the CDR3, the DNA is TGTGCCAGCAGTTTAAAAGGGATCGGGAATCAGCCCCAGCATTTT.